This T cell receptor (beta chain) was recorded in a study of blood T cell repertoires in COVID-19 (dated by TCRdb to 2018 to 2021). For the wider study: Samples from collaborators originated in the United States, Italy and Spain and spanned both the acute and convalescent phases of COVID-19. Where HLA class I and class II types were available, the types were taken from metadata supplied by the sample provider, not from assay-based typing. Deeply sampled blood TCRbeta repertoires from subjects exposed to, actively infected with, or recovered from COVID-19 were included in the dataset. A freely available public database, intended as a resource for researchers studying the immune response to SARS-CoV-2, is where the repertoires were released. Sample metadata almost always included a de-identified subject ID, COVID-19 status, age in years and sex. The prospective study material was composed of cDNA or gDNA derived from T cells, B-cell-depleted T cells, or PBMCs. The samples were drawn from two sources: the first 160 participants of the ongoing ImmuneRACE study, and 1,000 to 1,500 subjects contributed by 6 global collaborators. Results the study describes overall, beyond this receptor: How much clinical and demographic metadata was included differed by source and by participant, and the metadata was provided uncurated.

The immunoSEQ Assay, a bias-controlled multiplex PCR, was used to amplify TCRbeta CDR3 regions from genomic DNA. The paper's processing steps were these. The number of nucleated cells in each sample was estimated by amplification of reference gene primers within the assay. To quantify the absolute abundance of each unique TCRbeta CDR3 rearrangement, sequence reads were collapsed and filtered. For each sample, productive Simpson clonality was calculated by taking the square root of Simpson's diversity index across productive rearrangements. Imported from immuneACCESS, the table was reduced by TCRdb to in-frame sequences with V and J called. These copies leave out some clones; in studies compared against another copy, an unresolved V gene accounts for under half, and the cause of the remainder is not known. V and J calls and clone size are copied from that table; D and trimming were computed from the DNA. The sample has under 250,000 clones on record, roughly 81% of them singletons. Clones ranked in the top ten supply 7.6% of the sample.

Comments on this clone: Its antigen is not yet known. No much larger clone is present one base from it, and per-base qualities are unavailable.

Whole blood was collected in K2EDTA tubes by collaborating institutions according to the institutions' own protocols. For TCRbeta analysis, collaborator samples were shipped as frozen whole blood, as isolated PBMCs, or as DNA extracted from either sample type. The CDR3 starts with the cysteine, ends with the phenylalanine, and has 15 residues. The DNA shown is the 45-base CDR3, in frame from base 1. The germline V gene specifies MDHEN as CDR1 and SYDVKM as CDR2. Germline trimming: 8 bases from V, 6 bases from J; junction bases outside gene matches: 9. This clonotype originated in a woman aged 45-65 years with active or convalescent COVID-19. The sample was peripheral blood. The rearrangement joined TRBV28 to TRBJ1-6, and 8 junction bases match TRBD1. The DNA sequence is given as TGTGCCAGCCTATACCAGGGGGCGGTTAATTCACCCCTCCACTTT. It is translated as CASLYQGAVNSPLHF. Here the CDR3 is joined to the reference TRBV28 and TRBJ1-6 genes, and the full variable domain is: DVKVTQSSRYLVKRTGEKVFLECVQDMDHENMFWYRQDPGLGLRLIYFSYDVKMKEKGDIPEGYSVSREKKERFSLILESASTNQTSMYLCASLYQGAVNSPLHFGNGTRLTVT.